This note documents a single T cell receptor beta chain sequence. Its target is not known. Sequencing used immunoSEQ multiplex PCR; TCRdb keeps in-frame clones, though not all of them. The sample has fewer than 65,000 clones; approximately 80% are singletons. The germline V gene has CDR1 LGHNA and CDR2 YSLEER. Trimming stripped 5 bases from V and 4 bases from J, with 10 bases between. CDR3 length: 13 residues. This specimen belongs to a study of radiotherapy plus CTLA-4 blockade in lung cancer. Overall study: Among all patients, approximately 18% showed objective responses, while about 31% had disease control.

Study-wide points: Blood-borne expansion of tumor-derived TCR clones followed radiotherapy plus ipilimumab. Strongest reported response predictors: early blood clone changes and post-radiation interferon-beta.

Ipilimumab CTLA-4 blockade and focal radiation were given to patients with chemo-refractory metastatic non-small-cell lung cancer. The sequence derives from a human donor with non-small cell lung cancer whose response to radiotherapy plus ipilimumab could not be evaluated. The sample here was peripheral blood, taken from a patient treated with radiotherapy plus ipilimumab. The J gene is TRBJ2-3, the V gene TRBV4-3; D may be TRBD2 (5 bases). CDR3 loop: CASSSGVADTQYF. CDR3 sequence (DNA): TGCGCCAGCAGCTCCGGGGTTGCAGATACGCAGTATTTT.